The 10 T cell receptor beta chains reported below all come from one sample, sequenced in a study of cytomegalovirus exposure and HLA in healthy donors (dated by TCRdb to 2015 to 2018). Libraries came from the immunoSEQ multiplex PCR assay. For the multiplex PCR, a mixture combining 60 forward primers for TCR Vbeta segments and 13 reverse primers for TCR Jbeta segments was used. Not all clones reach the TCRdb copy of this immuneACCESS table, which keeps in-frame sequences only. Checked studies attribute under half of the gap to unresolved V genes and leave the rest unexplained. Counted in this sample were around 130,000 clones; roughly two thirds of them appeared once. 1.5% to 2% of the sample is in the top ten clones. The sample taken for sequencing was PBMCs. The receptors were sampled from a man aged 25 to 40 in good health and CMV-seropositive.

This sequence joins TRBV5-6 and TRBJ2-3; 14 bases map to TRBD2. Germline lookup yields CDR1 SGHDT and CDR2 YYEEEE. V was pared by 0 bases and J by 0 bases, with 6 bases of the junction left unmatched. This CDR3 comprises 19 residues. The CDR3 DNA sequence: TGTGCCAGCAGCTTGGGGGGACTAGCGGGAGCTTTAAGCACAGATACGCAGTATTTT. It codes for CASSLGGLAGALSTDTQYF.

V is TRBV18 and J is TRBJ2-3, with TRBD2 identical over 11 bases. The CDR3 runs 16 residues. CDR1 KGHSH and CDR2 LQKENI come from the germline V gene. V lost 3 bases, J lost 3 bases, and 5 bases stayed unmatched. The CDR3 is CASSPGLAVFTDTQYF. The DNA of the CDR3 is TGTGCCAGCTCACCGGGACTAGCGGTTTTTACAGATACGCAGTATTTT.

The V and J genes are TRBV27 and TRBJ2-5; the match to TRBD2 covers 11 bases. The germline gives CDR1 MNHEY, CDR2 SMNVEV (reference sequence). Trimming cost V 2 bases and J 4 bases; bases outside gene matches: 9. The CDR3 is 17 amino acids. CDR3 amino acids: CASSLGRTSGGGETQYF. The CDR3 DNA follows: TGTGCCAGCAGTTTAGGTCGCACTAGCGGGGGCGGAGAGACCCAGTACTTC.

This rearrangement joins TRBV7-2 to TRBJ2-5; 7 bases are shared with TRBD2. The V gene end was trimmed by 5 bases and the J gene end by 0 bases; junction bases not matched to a gene: 12. The CDR3 has 17 residues. Germline values: CDR1 SGHTA, CDR2 FQGNSA. DNA for the CDR3: TGTGCCAGCAGCCTGCCCCGGGAGGCGGCATACCAAGAGACCCAGTACTTC. Translation: CASSLPREAAYQETQYF.

DNA of the CDR3: TGTGCCAGCAGCTTGCGACAGCCTTATGGCTACACCTTC. It translates to CASSLRQPYGYTF. The chain has TRBV5-6 and TRBJ1-2, with a tentative D call TRBD1 (5 bases). Trimming cost V 1 base and J 5 bases, with 9 bases left between them. The CDR3 has 13 residues. Germline V gene data show CDR1 as SGHDT and CDR2 as YYEEEE. Full variable domain (missing parts from reference TRBV5-6 and TRBJ1-2): DAGVTQSPTHLIKTRGQQVTLRCSPKSGHDTVSWYQQALGQGPQFIFQYYEEEERQRGNFPDRFSGHQFPNYSSELNVNALLLGDSALYLCASSLRQPYGYTFGSGTRLTVV.

This clone was recorded a few times. The chain links TRBV14 to TRBJ2-1; 8 bases align to TRBD2. The CDR3 spans 14 residues. From germline, CDR1 is SGHDN and CDR2 FVKESK. J lost 8 bases, V lost 6 bases, and 9 bases had no gene match. The CDR3 region has the DNA TGTGCCAGCAGTATCGACTTGGGACTAGATGAGCAGTTCTTC. Protein product: CASSIDLGLDEQFF. Looking up the rest from reference TRBV14 and TRBJ2-1 gives the full variable domain: EAGVTQFPSHSVIEKGQTVTLRCDPISGHDNLYWYRRVMGKEIKFLLHFVKESKQDESGMPNNRFLAERTGGTYSTLKVQPAELEDSGVYFCASSIDLGLDEQFFGPGTRLTVL.

The chain joins TRBV7-9 to TRBJ1-2, with no clear D. Trimming removed 0 bases at V and 4 bases at J, with 12 bases between. Germline V lookup: CDR1 SEHNR, CDR2 FQNEAQ (reference sequence). CDR3 length: 15 residues. CDR3 bases: TGTGCCAGCAGCTTAGCCGAGGGTTACATCTATGGCTACACCTTC. Amino acids: CASSLAEGYIYGYTF.

The J gene is TRBJ2-3, the V gene TRBV4-1; D is uncertain. CDR1 and CDR2 (germline): MGHRA, YSYEKL. The germline V and J ends were trimmed by 4 bases and 0 bases, with 14 bases remaining between them. This CDR3 is 16 amino acids long. In DNA, the CDR3 is TGCGCCAGCAGCCTCACAGACAAGTCTAGCACAGATACGCAGTATTTT. Protein sequence: CASSLTDKSSTDTQYF.

The chain couples TRBV6-1 to TRBJ2-1; 8 nucleotides match TRBD1. Germline V gene data show CDR1 as MNHNS and CDR2 as SASEGT. The V segment lost 2 bases and the J segment 3 bases; nucleotides outside the gene matches: 6. This CDR3 is built from 16 residues. Here the CDR3 reads CASSEFAGGDYNEQFF. DNA for the CDR3: TGTGCCAGCAGTGAATTTGCAGGGGGCGACTACAATGAGCAGTTCTTC.

This clone was seen just once. The gene calls are TRBV9 and TRBJ2-7; a weak D match, TRBD1 (6 bases). V lost 4 bases and J 4 bases, leaving 21 bases between the germline ends. Looked up from germline, CDR1 is SGDLS and CDR2 is YYNGEE. The CDR3 totals 16 residues. CDR3 loop: CASSPRRGEGVYEQYF. In DNA, the CDR3 is TGTGCCAGCAGCCCGCGTCGCGGCGAGGGGGTTTACGAGCAGTACTTC. The full variable domain, rest sourced from reference TRBV9 and TRBJ2-7, is DSGVTQTPKHLITATGQRVTLRCSPRSGDLSVYWYQQSLDQGLQFLIQYYNGEERAKGNILERFSAQQFPDLHSELNLSSLELGDSALYFCASSPRRGEGVYEQYFGPGTRLTVT.